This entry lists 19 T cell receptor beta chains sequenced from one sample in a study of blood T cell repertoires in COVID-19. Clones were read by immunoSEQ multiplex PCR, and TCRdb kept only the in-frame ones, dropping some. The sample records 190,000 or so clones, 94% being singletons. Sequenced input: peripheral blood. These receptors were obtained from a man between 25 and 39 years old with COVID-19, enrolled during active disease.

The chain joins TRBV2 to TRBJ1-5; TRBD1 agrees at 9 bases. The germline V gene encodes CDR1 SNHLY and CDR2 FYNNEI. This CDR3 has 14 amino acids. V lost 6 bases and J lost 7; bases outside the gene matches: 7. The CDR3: CASRSGQGRQPQHF. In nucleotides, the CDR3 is TGTGCCAGCAGGTCGGGACAGGGACGACAGCCCCAGCATTTT.

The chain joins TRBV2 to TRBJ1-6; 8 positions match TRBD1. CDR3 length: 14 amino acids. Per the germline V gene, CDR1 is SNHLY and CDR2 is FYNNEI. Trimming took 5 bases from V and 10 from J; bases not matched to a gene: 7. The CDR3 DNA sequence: TGTGCCAGCAGTAGACAGGGGTCCCACTCACCCCTCCACTTT. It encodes CASSRQGSHSPLHF.

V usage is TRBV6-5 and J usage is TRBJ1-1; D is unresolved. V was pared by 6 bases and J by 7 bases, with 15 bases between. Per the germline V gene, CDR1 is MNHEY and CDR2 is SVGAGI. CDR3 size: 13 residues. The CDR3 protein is CASSPASFGEAFF. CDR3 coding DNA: TGTGCCAGCAGCCCCGCCAGTTTTGGTGAAGCTTTCTTT.

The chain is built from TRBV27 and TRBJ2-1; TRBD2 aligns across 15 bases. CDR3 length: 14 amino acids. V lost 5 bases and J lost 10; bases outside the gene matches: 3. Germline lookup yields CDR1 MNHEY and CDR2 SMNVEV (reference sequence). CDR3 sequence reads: CASSAGLAGGEQFF. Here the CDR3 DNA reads TGTGCCAGCAGTGCGGGACTAGCGGGGGGCGAGCAGTTCTTC.

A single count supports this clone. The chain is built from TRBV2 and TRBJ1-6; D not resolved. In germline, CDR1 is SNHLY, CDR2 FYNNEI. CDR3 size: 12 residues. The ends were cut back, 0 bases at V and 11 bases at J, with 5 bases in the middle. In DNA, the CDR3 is TGTGCCAGCAGTGAAGCCAATCCACCCCTCCACTTT. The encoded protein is CASSEANPPLHF.

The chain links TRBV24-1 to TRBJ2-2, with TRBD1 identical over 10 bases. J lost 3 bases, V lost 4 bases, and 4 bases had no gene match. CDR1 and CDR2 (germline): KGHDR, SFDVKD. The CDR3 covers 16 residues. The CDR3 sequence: CATSDSGTGDTGELFF. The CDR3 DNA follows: TGTGCCACCAGTGACTCCGGGACAGGGGACACCGGGGAGCTGTTTTTT.

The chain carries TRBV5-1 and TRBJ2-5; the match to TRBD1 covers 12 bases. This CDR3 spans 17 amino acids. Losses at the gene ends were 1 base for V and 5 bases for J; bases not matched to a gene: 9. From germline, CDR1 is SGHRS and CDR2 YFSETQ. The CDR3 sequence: CASSLSSGTGGQETQYF. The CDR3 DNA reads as TGCGCCAGCAGCTTGAGCTCCGGGACAGGGGGCCAGGAGACCCAGTACTTC. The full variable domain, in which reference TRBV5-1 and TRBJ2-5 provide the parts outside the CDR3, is KAGVTQTPRYLIKTRGQQVTLSCSPISGHRSVSWYQQTPGQGLQFLFEYFSETQRNKGNFPGRFSGRQFSNSRSEMNVSTLELGDSALYLCASSLSSGTGGQETQYFGPGTRLLVL.

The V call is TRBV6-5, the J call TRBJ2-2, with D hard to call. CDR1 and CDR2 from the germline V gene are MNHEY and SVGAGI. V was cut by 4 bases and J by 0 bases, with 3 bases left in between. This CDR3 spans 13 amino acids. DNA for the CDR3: TGTGCCAGCAGTTTAGCGAACACCGGGGAGCTGTTTTTT. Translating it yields CASSLANTGELFF.

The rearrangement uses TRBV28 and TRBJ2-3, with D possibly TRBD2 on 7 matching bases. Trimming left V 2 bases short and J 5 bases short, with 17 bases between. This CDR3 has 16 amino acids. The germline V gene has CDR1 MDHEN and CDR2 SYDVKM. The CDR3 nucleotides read TGTGCCAGCAGTTTAGGCCTCCAAGGGGGGGTAGATACGCAGTATTTT. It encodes CASSLGLQGGVDTQYF.

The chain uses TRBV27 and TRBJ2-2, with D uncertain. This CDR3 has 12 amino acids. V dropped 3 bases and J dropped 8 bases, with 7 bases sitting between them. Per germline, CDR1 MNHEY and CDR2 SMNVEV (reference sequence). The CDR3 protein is CASSFPLGELFF. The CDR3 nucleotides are TGTGCCAGCAGTTTCCCTCTTGGGGAGCTGTTTTTT.

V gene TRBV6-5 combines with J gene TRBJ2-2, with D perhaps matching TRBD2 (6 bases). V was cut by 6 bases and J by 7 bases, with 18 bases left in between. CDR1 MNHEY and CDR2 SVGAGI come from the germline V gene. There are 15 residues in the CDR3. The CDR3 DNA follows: TGTGCCAGCAGCCCATTGGGGCCGCGGGGCGGGGAGCTGTTTTTT. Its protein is CASSPLGPRGGELFF.

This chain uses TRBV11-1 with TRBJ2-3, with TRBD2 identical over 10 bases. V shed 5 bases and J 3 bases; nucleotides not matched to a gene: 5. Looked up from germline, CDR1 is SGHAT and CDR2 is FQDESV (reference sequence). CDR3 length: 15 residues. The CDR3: CASSLERGGTDTQYF. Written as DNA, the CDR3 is TGTGCCAGCAGCCTAGAGCGGGGGGGTACAGATACGCAGTATTTT.

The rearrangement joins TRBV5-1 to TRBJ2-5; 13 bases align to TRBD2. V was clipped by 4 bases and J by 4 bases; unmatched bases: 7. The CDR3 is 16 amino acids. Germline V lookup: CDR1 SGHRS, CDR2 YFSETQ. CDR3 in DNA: TGCGCCAGCAGCGCCCAACTAGCGGGGGGGCGAGAGACCCAGTACTTC. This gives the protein CASSAQLAGGRETQYF.

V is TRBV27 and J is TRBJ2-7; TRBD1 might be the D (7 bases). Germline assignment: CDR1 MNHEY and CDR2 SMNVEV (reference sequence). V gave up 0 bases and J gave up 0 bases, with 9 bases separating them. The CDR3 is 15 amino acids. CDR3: CASSLSQGGSYEQYF. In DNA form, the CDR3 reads TGTGCCAGCAGTTTATCGCAGGGGGGCTCCTACGAGCAGTACTTC.

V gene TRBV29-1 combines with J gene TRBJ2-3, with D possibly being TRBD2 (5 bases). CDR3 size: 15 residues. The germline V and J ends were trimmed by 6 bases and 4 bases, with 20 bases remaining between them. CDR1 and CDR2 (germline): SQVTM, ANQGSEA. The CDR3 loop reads CSVEVQIGSPDTQYF. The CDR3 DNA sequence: TGCAGCGTGGAGGTACAGATCGGGTCCCCAGATACGCAGTATTTT.

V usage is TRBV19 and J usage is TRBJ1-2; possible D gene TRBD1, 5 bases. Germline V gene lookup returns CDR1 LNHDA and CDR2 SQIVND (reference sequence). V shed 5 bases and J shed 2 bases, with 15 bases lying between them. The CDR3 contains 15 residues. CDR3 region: CASSPYGGLNYGYTF. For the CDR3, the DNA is TGTGCCAGTAGTCCTTATGGGGGGTTAAACTATGGCTACACCTTC.

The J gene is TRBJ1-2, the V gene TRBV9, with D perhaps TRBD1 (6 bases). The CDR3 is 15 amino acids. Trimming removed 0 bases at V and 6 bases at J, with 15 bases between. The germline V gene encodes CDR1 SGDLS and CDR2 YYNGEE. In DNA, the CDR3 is TGTGCCAGCAGCGTAGGGCCATCGGGGGGCGATGGCTACACCTTC. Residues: CASSVGPSGGDGYTF.

The DNA for the CDR3 is TGTGCCAGTGGCGGGGGCAAAGCCAAAAACATTCAGTACTTC. Encoded protein: CASGGGKAKNIQYF. The rearrangement links TRBV3-1 (or the pseudogene TRBV3-2) to TRBJ2-4; weak D call: TRBD2 (7 bases). Germline V gene sequence: CDR1 LGHDT, CDR2 YNNKEL (reference sequence). Trimming took 9 bases from V and 0 from J, leaving 12 bases between them. CDR3 length: 14 residues.

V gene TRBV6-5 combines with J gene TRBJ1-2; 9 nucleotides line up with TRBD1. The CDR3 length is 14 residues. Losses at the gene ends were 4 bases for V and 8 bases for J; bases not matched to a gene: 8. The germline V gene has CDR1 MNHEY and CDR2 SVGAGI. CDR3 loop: CASSWGQGSYGYTF. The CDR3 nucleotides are TGTGCCAGCAGTTGGGGACAGGGATCCTACGGCTACACCTTC.